Reported below is one T cell receptor (beta chain). The data derive from a study of blood T cell repertoires in COVID-19. Everyone who took part was roughly 18 to 95 years old, and they came from 24 US areas. The repertoire was sequenced with immunoSEQ multiplex PCR; TCRdb's copy has only in-frame clones and lacks some. Counted here are 200,000 to 300,000 clones, about 91% occurring once; the ten biggest clones make up about 2.3%. This CDR3 spans 15 amino acids. Germline CDR1 SGHVS, CDR2 FQNEAQ. V lost 3 bases to trimming and J lost 1 base, with 10 bases between them. Sequencing was done on a sample of PBMCs or T cells enriched from blood (not recorded which). This receptor was taken from a woman aged 35 to 49 with acute COVID-19. The V gene is TRBV7-8, the J gene TRBJ1-5; D is unresolved. The CDR3 bases are TGTGCCAGCAGCTTTGAGGGATCGAGCAATCAGCCCCAGCATTTT. This translates into CASSFEGSSNQPQHF. The full variable domain, its missing parts supplied by reference TRBV7-8 and TRBJ1-5, is GAGVSQSPRYKVAKRGQDVALRCDPISGHVSLFWYQQALGQGPEFLTYFQNEAQLDKSGLPSDRFFAERPEGSVSTLKIQRTQQEDSAVYLCASSFEGSSNQPQHFGDGTRLSIL.